The present T cell receptor (beta chain) was sequenced within a study of shared clonotypes between healthy human individuals. A note on this clone: The sample holds other DNA sequences that translate to the same CDR3.

The CDR3 runs 16 residues. CDR1 is MNHEY and CDR2 is SMNVEV in the germline V gene (reference sequence). V gave up 3 bases and J gave up 0 bases, with 9 bases separating them. The data were produced by immunoSEQ multiplex PCR, yet TCRdb's version contains in-frame clones alone and is incomplete. The sample comprises under 1,100,000 clones, around four fifths of which are singletons, and about 1.5% rests with the top ten. This TCR was recovered from a man younger than 35 in good health. The J gene is TRBJ2-6, the V gene TRBV27; a weak D match, TRBD1 (5 bases). The source material was memory CD4+ T cells sorted from blood. Subset in this sample: CD45RA-negative fraction. The CDR3 bases are TGTGCCAGCAGTTTTAGGGGTGGCTCTGGGGCCAACGTCCTGACTTTC. Amino acid sequence: CASSFRGGSGANVLTF.